The source of this T cell receptor beta chain is a study of T cell changes during pregnancy in multiple sclerosis. The CDR3 is 15 amino acids. Unmatched junction bases numbered 8, after V lost 4 bases and J lost 5 bases. From germline, CDR1 is SGHKS and CDR2 YYEKEE (reference sequence). The method was immunoSEQ multiplex PCR; TCRdb's version includes in-frame clones alone and lacks a portion of them. The profile covers just under 65,000 clones, with roughly nine tenths appearing a single time and over 1% taken by the ten largest. Sequencing was performed on peripheral blood, taken after pregnancy. This clonotype was obtained from a female donor in good health, enrolled as a control in a pregnancy study. The chain links TRBV5-5 to TRBJ2-5, with 10 bases lining up with TRBD2. In nucleotides, the CDR3 is TGTGCCAGCAGCAGCGGACTAGCGGACCGGGAGACCCAGTACTTC. Translating gives CASSSGLADRETQYF.